Presented here are 15 T cell receptor beta chains from one specimen sequenced in a study of cytomegalovirus exposure and HLA in healthy donors. The repertoire was sequenced with immunoSEQ multiplex PCR; TCRdb's copy has only in-frame clones and lacks some. The sample holds a few hundred thousand clones; nearly 90% are singletons and the top ten take 0.37%. Sequenced: PBMCs. These receptors came from a woman younger than 35 in good health and CMV-seronegative.

The V and J genes are TRBV5-1 and TRBJ2-5, with TRBD1 identical over 10 bases. The germline gives CDR1 SGHRS, CDR2 YFSETQ. V shed 3 bases, J shed 2 bases, and the junction held 4 bases outside the gene matches. CDR3 length: 15 amino acids. CDR3 in DNA: TGCGCCAGCAGCTGGGGACAGGGGACTCAAGAGACCCAGTACTTC. This codes for CASSWGQGTQETQYF.

The chain employs TRBV7-2 and TRBJ2-1, with 10 bases that match TRBD2. V trimming: 0 bases; J trimming: 8 bases; junction bases outside the gene matches: 1. The CDR3 has 14 amino acids. Germline V gene data show CDR1 as SGHTA and CDR2 as FQGNSA. CDR3 sequence: CASSLASGGYEQFF. The CDR3 coding sequence is TGTGCCAGCAGCTTAGCTAGCGGGGGGTATGAGCAGTTCTTC. The full variable domain, rest sourced from reference TRBV7-2 and TRBJ2-1, is GAGVSQSPSNKVTEKGKDVELRCDPISGHTALYWYRQSLGQGLEFLIYFQGNSAPDKSGLPSDRFSAERTGGSVSTLTIQRTQQEDSAVYLCASSLASGGYEQFFGPGTRLTVL.

Turning to this clone: A junction end diverges from the germline sequence, so it may reflect a read error. The chain couples TRBV20-1 to TRBJ2-1, with TRBD2 identical over 7 bases. This CDR3 is 11 amino acids long. Germline lookup yields CDR1 DFQATT and CDR2 SNEGSKA (reference sequence). CDR3 loop: CSASRTRSQLF. CDR3 coding DNA: TGCAGTGCTAGTCGGACTAGGAGTCAGCTCTTC.

The sample holds one count of this clone. The chain joins TRBV19 to TRBJ2-1, with D maybe TRBD1 (6 bases). The V gene's germline CDR1 is LNHDA and CDR2 SQIVND (reference sequence). Trimming left V 4 bases short and J 4 bases short, with 11 bases between. The CDR3 totals 14 residues. CDR3 residues: CASSTDRLYNEQFF. The DNA of the CDR3 is TGTGCCAGTAGTACCGACAGGTTATACAATGAGCAGTTCTTC.

This chain links TRBV19 with TRBJ1-5; maybe TRBD1 (5 bases). The CDR3 loop spans 14 amino acids. In germline, CDR1 is LNHDA, CDR2 SQIVND (reference sequence). V lost 4 bases to trimming and J lost 7 bases, with 14 bases between them. The CDR3 loop is CASSKPRASQPQHF. The CDR3 nucleotides read TGTGCCAGTAGTAAGCCCAGGGCAAGCCAGCCCCAGCATTTT. Drawing the rest from reference TRBV19 and TRBJ1-5, the complete variable domain is DGGITQSPKYLFRKEGQNVTLSCEQNLNHDAMYWYRQDPGQGLRLIYYSQIVNDFQKGDIAEGYSVSREKKESFPLTVTSAQKNPTAFYLCASSKPRASQPQHFGDGTRLSIL.

In its sample, this clone was seen once. The V call is TRBV30, the J call TRBJ2-1; TRBD1 is a possible D gene (5 bases). There are 14 residues in the CDR3. V was clipped by 2 bases and J by 7 bases, with 15 bases between them. Germline V gene data show CDR1 as GTSNPN and CDR2 as SVGIG (reference sequence). CDR3 DNA: TGTGCCTGGAGTAGGCCAGGGCGTTGGAATGAGCAGTTCTTC. It encodes CAWSRPGRWNEQFF.

The chain recombines TRBV6-5 with TRBJ2-7; 7 nucleotides agree with TRBD1. The germline V gene has CDR1 MNHEY and CDR2 SVGAGI. The ends lost 2 bases at V and 4 bases at J; junction bases unmatched: 8. CDR3 length: 15 residues. As DNA, the CDR3 is TGTGCCAGCAGTTACGACAGGGCCCTAAGATACGAGCAGTACTTC. Protein sequence: CASSYDRALRYEQYF.

The CDR3, as DNA: TGTGCCAGCAGCTTAGCTCCCTCAGGGGGCGATGAGCAGTTCTTC. Its translation is CASSLAPSGGDEQFF. The chain uses TRBV11-1 and TRBJ2-1; 8 bases are shared with TRBD1. Germline-derived CDR1 and CDR2 are SGHAT and FQDESV (reference sequence). The CDR3 spans 15 residues. J was trimmed by 8 bases and V by 0 bases; bases with no gene match: 6.

The chain links TRBV28 to TRBJ1-1; 7 bases are shared with TRBD1. Germline-derived CDR1 and CDR2 are MDHEN and SYDVKM. This CDR3 has 13 residues. J lost 5 bases, V lost 5 bases, and 5 bases had no gene match. The CDR3 DNA reads TGTGCCAGCAGTACCCCGGGACAGACTGAAGCTTTCTTT. This encodes CASSTPGQTEAFF.

This clone was detected only once. This rearrangement joins TRBV5-1 to TRBJ2-6; maybe TRBD2 (6 bases). CDR3 length: 14 amino acids. The V gene lost 8 bases and the J gene lost 3 bases, with 12 bases spanning the gap. Germline CDR1 SGHRS, CDR2 YFSETQ. Written as DNA, the CDR3 is TGCGCCAGTACCCAGCGGGTTGGGGCCAACGTCCTGACTTTC. Amino acid sequence: CASTQRVGANVLTF.

V and J are TRBV28 and TRBJ2-2; D ambiguous. The CDR3 is 12 residues long. Germline values: CDR1 MDHEN, CDR2 SYDVKM. Trimming took 5 bases from V and 2 from J, leaving 3 bases between them. CDR3 sequence reads: CASSPNTGELFF. DNA of the CDR3: TGTGCCAGCAGTCCTAACACCGGGGAGCTGTTTTTT.

The rearrangement uses TRBV15 and TRBJ1-5; D unresolved. This CDR3 comprises 15 residues. Germline V gene data show CDR1 as LNHNV and CDR2 as YYDKDF (reference sequence). Trimming took off 1 base at V and 0 bases at J, with 7 bases between the two ends. The CDR3 protein is CATSRVAYSNQPQHF. For the CDR3, the DNA is TGTGCCACCAGCAGAGTGGCATATAGCAATCAGCCCCAGCATTTT.

This rearrangement joins TRBV6-1 to TRBJ2-7, with 8 bases that match TRBD2. This CDR3 has 14 amino acids. Losses at the gene ends were 4 bases for V and 5 bases for J; bases not matched to a gene: 7. CDR1 is MNHNS and CDR2 is SASEGT in the germline V gene. CDR3 sequence reads: CASSGGLVGDEQYV. CDR3 bases: TGTGCCAGCAGTGGGGGACTAGTCGGCGACGAGCAGTACGTC.

V gene TRBV4-3 combines with J gene TRBJ1-1, with a possible D match to TRBD1 (6 bases). Trimming removed 1 base from V and 7 bases from J, with 16 bases in between. The germline gives CDR1 LGHNA, CDR2 YSLEER. The CDR3 has 15 amino acids. CDR3 sequence: CASSQGGQGSSEAFF. The CDR3 coding sequence is TGCGCCAGCAGCCAAGGGGGGCAGGGCTCAAGTGAAGCTTTCTTT.

The genes are TRBV19 and TRBJ2-1; 8 nucleotides line up with TRBD1. Losses at the gene ends were 7 bases for V and 6 bases for J; bases not matched to a gene: 11. The CDR3 is 15 amino acids. Germline CDR1 and CDR2: LNHDA and SQIVND (reference sequence). The CDR3 reads CASTDRVNYGNEQFF. The CDR3 bases are TGTGCCAGTACGGACAGGGTGAATTACGGCAATGAGCAGTTCTTC.